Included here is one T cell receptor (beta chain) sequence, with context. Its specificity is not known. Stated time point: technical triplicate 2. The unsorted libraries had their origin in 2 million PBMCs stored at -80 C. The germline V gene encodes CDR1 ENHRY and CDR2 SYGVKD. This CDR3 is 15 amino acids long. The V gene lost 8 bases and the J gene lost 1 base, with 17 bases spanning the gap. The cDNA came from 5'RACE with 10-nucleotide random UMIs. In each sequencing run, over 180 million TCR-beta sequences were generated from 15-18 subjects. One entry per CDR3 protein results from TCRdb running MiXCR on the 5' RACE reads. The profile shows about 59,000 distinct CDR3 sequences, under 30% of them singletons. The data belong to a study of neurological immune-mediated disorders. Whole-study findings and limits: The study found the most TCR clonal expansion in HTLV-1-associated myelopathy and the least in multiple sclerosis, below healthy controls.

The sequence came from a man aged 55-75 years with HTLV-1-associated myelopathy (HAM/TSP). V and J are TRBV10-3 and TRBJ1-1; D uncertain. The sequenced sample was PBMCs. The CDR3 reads CAILDEGGRNTEAFF. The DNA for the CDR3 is TGTGCCATCCTGGACGAGGGAGGTCGGAACACTGAAGCTTTCTTT.